These 17 T cell receptor beta chains were all obtained from the same sample, sequenced in a study of T cells in Graves' hyperthyroidism and ophthalmopathy. Researchers took RNA transcripts and amplified the TCR beta CDR3 regions from them. HTBI primers were used for first-round RT-PCR of the TCR CDR3. TCRdb itself ran the multiplex PCR reads through MiXCR, one entry per CDR3 protein. Of hundreds of thousands of distinct CDR3 sequences in the sample, approximately 15% are singletons; the top ten hold around 23%. The specimen sequenced was blood. These receptors originate from a woman in her 30s with Graves' hyperthyroidism.

The rearrangement links TRBV11-3 to TRBJ2-1, with 9 positions matching TRBD2. Germline CDR1 SGHNT, CDR2 YENEEA. The CDR3 runs 12 residues. The V and J ends lost 5 bases and 15 bases, in that order; junction bases with no gene match: 8. The CDR3 bases are TGTGCCAGCAGCCATAGCGGGGGAGTGGCGTTCTTC. It is translated as CASSHSGGVAFF.

This clonotype appeared many times. The CDR3 region has the DNA TGCAGCGTTCCCGGGACCATCTCCGGCAATGAGCAGTTCTTC. It translates to CSVPGTISGNEQFF. The rearrangement joins TRBV29-1 to TRBJ2-1; D possibly uses TRBD1 or TRBD2 (5 bases each). The CDR3 consists of 14 residues. From germline, CDR1 is SQVTM and CDR2 ANQGSEA. V was trimmed by 5 bases and J by 6 bases, leaving 17 bases between them.

In its sample, this clonotype was seen a few times. J is TRBJ2-3 and V is TRBV9; 9 bases match TRBD2. Germline V gene data show CDR1 as SGDLS and CDR2 as YYNGEE. The CDR3 runs to 21 residues. J was trimmed by 0 bases and V by 0 bases; bases with no gene match: 17. The CDR3 DNA sequence: TGTGCCAGCAGCGTAGACCCCCCCTCGCCTAGCGGGGTCGCTAGCACAGATACGCAGTATTTT. Its translation: CASSVDPPSPSGVASTDTQYF.

This clonotype was recorded many times. The V call is TRBV15, the J call TRBJ1-1; the D is unclear. Germline CDR1 and CDR2: LNHNV and YYDKDF (reference sequence). The CDR3 is 14 residues long. V shed 0 bases and J shed 4 bases, with 9 bases lying between them. Here the CDR3 DNA reads TGTGCCACCAGCAGAGATATCATCCCCACTGAAGCTTTCTTT. Translated, it gives CATSRDIIPTEAFF.

Ten or more counts support this clonotype. This sequence joins TRBV11-1 and TRBJ2-1; 12 nucleotides match TRBD2. Germline V gene sequence: CDR1 SGHAT, CDR2 FQDESV (reference sequence). V lost 5 bases to trimming and J lost 15 bases; unmatched junction nucleotides: 14. The CDR3 totals 15 residues. The CDR3 nucleotides read TGTGCCAGCAGCCCCGGGACTAGCGGGTTCCAGGGGGGGTTCTTC. It specifies CASSPGTSGFQGGFF.

This clonotype was seen at least ten times. The genes are TRBV6-6 and TRBJ1-5; D remains ambiguous. This CDR3 has 15 residues. Trimming removed 2 bases at V and 1 base at J, with 9 bases between. The germline V gene encodes CDR1 MNHNY and CDR2 SVGAGI (reference sequence). In DNA form, the CDR3 reads TGTGCCAGCAGTTACGGGCGCAACAGCAATCAGCCCCAGCATTTT. Residues: CASSYGRNSNQPQHF.

The V call is TRBV4-3, the J call TRBJ2-3; 8 positions agree with TRBD2. After removal of 0 bases from V and 9 bases from J, the junction contained 8 bases not matched to a gene. From germline, CDR1 is LGHNA and CDR2 YSLEER. This CDR3 is built from 15 residues. The CDR3 sequence is CASSQDWTGGPTQYF. The CDR3 region has the DNA TGCGCCAGCAGCCAAGATTGGACGGGAGGGCCCACGCAGTATTTT.

This clonotype was detected a few times. V usage is TRBV6-1 and J usage is TRBJ2-7; maybe TRBD2 (5 bases). Germline CDR1 is MNHNS and CDR2 is SASEGT. Trimming removed 6 bases at V and 11 bases at J, with 14 bases between. The CDR3 runs 11 residues. The CDR3 DNA is TGTGCCAGCAGCATCGAGGGTTTCGAGTACTTC. Amino acids: CASSIEGFEYF.

The CDR3 nucleotides are TGTGCCAGCAGATCGACCCCCAGTTCTCCCTCTGGAAACACCATATATTTT. It codes for CASRSTPSSPSGNTIYF. This chain links TRBV7-8 with TRBJ1-3; D is unclear. The V and J ends lost 6 bases and 0 bases respectively, with 18 bases between them. The CDR3 is 17 residues long. CDR1 SGHVS and CDR2 FQNEAQ come from the germline V gene.

This chain links TRBV10-3 with TRBJ1-4; TRBD1 matches 7 bases. V trimming: 6 bases; J trimming: 6 bases; junction bases outside the gene matches: 7. This CDR3 contains 14 residues. Germline V gene sequence: CDR1 ENHRY, CDR2 SYGVKD. The CDR3 protein is CAIRATGADEKLFF. CDR3 nucleotide sequence: TGTGCCATCAGGGCAACAGGGGCGGATGAAAAACTGTTTTTT.

The gene calls are TRBV5-1 and TRBJ2-3; D gene unclear. The CDR3 is 14 amino acids. Trimming removed 2 bases at V and 3 bases at J, with 10 bases between. Germline CDR1 reads SGHRS; CDR2 reads YFSETQ. The CDR3 spells CASSFQGTTDTQYF. In DNA, the CDR3 is TGCGCCAGCAGCTTTCAAGGTACTACAGATACGCAGTATTTT. Filled out from reference TRBV5-1 and TRBJ2-3, the complete variable domain reads KAGVTQTPRYLIKTRGQQVTLSCSPISGHRSVSWYQQTPGQGLQFLFEYFSETQRNKGNFPGRFSGRQFSNSRSEMNVSTLELGDSALYLCASSFQGTTDTQYFGPGTRLTVL.

At least ten counts were recorded for this clonotype. The chain combines TRBV28 with TRBJ2-1; D gene ambiguous. The CDR3 loop spans 14 amino acids. The germline gives CDR1 MDHEN, CDR2 SYDVKM. Trimming cost V 2 bases and J 2 bases, with 7 bases left between them. CDR3 in DNA: TGTGCCAGCAGTTTAGGCGGAGCCTACAATGAGCAGTTCTTC. Translating gives CASSLGGAYNEQFF.

V is TRBV20-1 and J is TRBJ1-1; a possible D gene is TRBD1 (5 bases). CDR3 size: 12 residues. Trimming pared 4 bases from V and 11 bases from J, leaving 17 bases between. Germline CDR1 and CDR2: DFQATT and SNEGSKA (reference sequence). CDR3 nucleotide sequence: TGCAGTGCTAAACGAATACGGGGGAGTGCTTTCTTT. It yields the protein CSAKRIRGSAFF.

For this clonotype: The junction and the germline gene differ at one end; a read error may be behind it. The chain is built from TRBV7-7 and TRBJ2-1, with D possibly matching TRBD2 (6 bases). The CDR3 is 15 amino acids. Germline V gene data show CDR1 as SSHAT and CDR2 as FNYEAQ (reference sequence). The CDR3 DNA sequence: TGTGCTAGCAGCTTAGCCGCCCCGGGAGTCGGTGAGCAGTTCTTC. This gives the protein CASSLAAPGVGEQFF.

This clonotype was detected only once. This rearrangement joins TRBV20-1 to TRBJ2-3; D is possibly TRBD1 or TRBD2 (5 bases each). The CDR3 totals 11 residues. Germline V gives CDR1 DFQATT, CDR2 SNEGSKA (reference sequence). The germline V and J ends were trimmed by 6 bases and 6 bases, with 10 bases remaining between them. The CDR3 DNA sequence: TGCAGTGCCCCGGGGCGTGATACGCAGTATTTT. This encodes CSAPGRDTQYF.

This clonotype was recorded at least ten times. The chain couples TRBV14 to TRBJ1-1; D is unresolved. CDR1 SGHDN and CDR2 FVKESK come from the germline V gene. The CDR3 contains 14 residues. V shed 0 bases and J shed 5 bases, with 10 bases lying between them. CDR3 residues: CASSQDLRGTEAFF. The CDR3 DNA follows: TGTGCCAGCAGCCAAGACCTCCGAGGGACTGAAGCTTTCTTT.

This clonotype was detected only once. One junction end does not reproduce the germline sequence, and a read error may be involved. J is TRBJ2-4 and V is TRBV28; D is unclear. The germline gives CDR1 MDHEN, CDR2 SYDVKM. The CDR3 loop spans 15 amino acids. The CDR3 loop is CDSSYTRVGKNIQYF. In DNA form, the CDR3 reads TGTGACAGCAGCTATACAAGGGTGGGCAAAAACATTCAGTACTTC.